A few counts support the clone carrying this TCR beta chain. Its specificity is unknown. In the authors' workflow: Junction-only sequences without quality scores came from ImmunoSEQ, so filtering differed. Profiling relied on immunoSEQ multiplex PCR, and the TCRdb table lists in-frame clones only, not all of them. That table supplies the V and J calls and clone size; D and trimming were determined from the DNA. This sample has fewer than 130,000 clones, with 65% to 75% found just once. The V gene's germline CDR1 is MNHNS and CDR2 SASEGT. This CDR3 has 11 residues. Trimming removed 1 base from V and 5 bases from J, with 2 bases in between. These data originate in a study of shared clonotypes between healthy human individuals. General observations from the study: Only a few donors were included, so the genetic and exposure-history diversity represented was limited.

The sequenced sample was memory CD8+ T cells sorted from blood. The subset here: CD45RO+ cells pooled with CCR7-negative TemRA cells. The clonotype originates from a woman between 25 and 40 years old in good health. This chain links TRBV6-1 with TRBJ1-2, with unresolved D. The DNA of the CDR3 is TGTGCCAGCAGTGAAGGGTATGGCTACACCTTC. Protein sequence: CASSEGYGYTF.